These 6 T cell receptor beta chains originate from one sample sequenced in a study of stem cell transplantation in POMP-related autoinflammatory disease. This table comes from immunoSEQ multiplex PCR, and its TCRdb copy is limited to in-frame clones, with some not included. The repertoire holds around 9,000 clones, with 88% as singletons. Sequencing was performed on CD8+ T cells from PBMCs, taken after stem cell transplantation. The receptors here all came from a human patient with POMP-related autoinflammation and immune dysregulation (PRAID). Some T cells may have come from the graft donor.

V usage is TRBV6-5 and J usage is TRBJ2-7; no definite D call. The CDR3 has 12 residues. Germline CDR1 MNHEY, CDR2 SVGAGI. V was shortened by 2 bases and J by 9 bases, with 11 bases between the two germline ends. CDR3 in amino acids: CASSYGKRRQYV. CDR3 DNA: TGTGCCAGCAGTTACGGGAAACGCCGGCAGTACGTC.

The chain carries TRBV3-1 (or the pseudogene TRBV3-2) and TRBJ2-1; 10 positions match TRBD2. Germline values: CDR1 LGHDT, CDR2 YNNKEL (reference sequence). V lost 4 bases to trimming and J lost 10 bases; unmatched junction nucleotides: 7. This CDR3 is built from 14 residues. The CDR3 region has the DNA TGTGCCAGCAGCCTTAACCTAGCGGGAGTGGAGCAGTTCTTC. Translation: CASSLNLAGVEQFF.

This clone was recorded a few times. The V gene is TRBV6-2 or TRBV6-3, the J gene TRBJ1-5; a possible D gene is TRBD1 (5 bases). V gave up 3 bases and J gave up 5 bases, with 11 bases separating them. This CDR3 contains 14 residues. Germline-derived CDR1 and CDR2 are MNHEY and SVGEGT. CDR3 in DNA: TGTGCCAGCAGTTATGTGCAGGGCGATCAGCCCCAGCATTTT. It translates to CASSYVQGDQPQHF.

The gene calls are TRBV5-4 and TRBJ2-3; D perhaps matches TRBD2 (5 bases). The V end was cut by 2 bases, the J end by 11 bases, with 9 bases between. CDR1 SGHNT and CDR2 YYREEE come from the germline V gene (reference sequence). This CDR3 has 11 residues. CDR3 in amino acids: CASSFAREQYF. The CDR3 bases are TGTGCCAGCAGCTTCGCCCGGGAGCAGTATTTT.

Only one count was recorded for this clone. The chain joins TRBV28 to TRBJ1-2; maybe TRBD1 (5 bases). The CDR3 loop spans 15 amino acids. Trimming shortened V by 3 bases and J by 4 bases, and 15 bases separated the two germline ends. Germline-derived CDR1 and CDR2 are MDHEN and SYDVKM. The CDR3 loop is CASSLSPGATYGYTF. For the CDR3, the DNA is TGTGCCAGCAGTTTGTCACCCGGGGCCACCTATGGCTACACCTTC.

This chain uses TRBV5-4 with TRBJ2-7; no definite D call. V lost 0 bases and J lost 2, with 6 bases in between. The V gene's germline CDR1 is SGHNT and CDR2 YYREEE (reference sequence). CDR3 length: 13 residues. The CDR3 bases are TGTGCCAGCAGCTTGGGTTCAGCCTACGAGCAGTACGTC. Translating gives CASSLGSAYEQYV.